This T cell receptor (beta chain) was profiled in a study of patients and donors after allogeneic stem cell transplantation. TCRdb processed the RT-PCR reads anew with MiXCR; each CDR3 protein has one entry. Of approximately 98,000 distinct CDR3 sequences listed, approximately 40% are singletons. Germline CDR1 and CDR2: ENHRY and SYGVKD. V trimming: 0 bases; J trimming: 9 bases; junction bases outside the gene matches: 1. The CDR3 consists of 13 residues. The receptor comes from a human donor who was either an allogeneic HSCT recipient or a stem cell or donor lymphocyte infusion donor (not recorded which). It is not recorded whose cells these are; they may come from a transplant donor. Material: blood, either unsorted or a sorted T cell fraction (not recorded which). This chain joins TRBV10-3 and TRBJ2-4; 8 positions agree with TRBD2. The CDR3 loop reads CAISESREGIQYF. The CDR3 DNA follows: TGTGCCATCAGTGAGTCCCGGGAGGGCATTCAGTACTTC.